Each of the 20 T cell receptor beta chains below was sequenced from the same sample in a study of shared T cell receptors in the human thymus. Repertoires were generated with immunoSEQ multiplex PCR, while TCRdb's copy carries only in-frame clones and drops some. The sample records almost 550,000 clones, about four fifths being singletons. This sample was also put to use in a study of human thymus T cells.

Sequencing was performed on thymocytes. Receptors were obtained from a boy in the first two years of life with a congenital heart defect.

The chain joins TRBV4-3 to TRBJ2-5; 9 nucleotides match TRBD1. The CDR3 runs to 14 residues. From germline, CDR1 is LGHNA and CDR2 YSLEER. Losses at the gene ends were 1 base for V and 8 bases for J; bases not matched to a gene: 5. CDR3: CASSQGQGGDTQYF. CDR3 DNA sequence: TGCGCCAGCAGCCAAGGACAGGGGGGGGATACCCAGTACTTC.

This chain links TRBV10-1 with TRBJ2-1; 8 bases fit TRBD2. V shed 0 bases, J shed 9 bases, and the junction held 7 bases outside the gene matches. The germline CDR1 and CDR2 sequences are WNHNN and SYGVQD (reference sequence). The length of the CDR3 is 15 residues. This CDR3 reads CASSESGGRLSEQFF. CDR3 coding DNA: TGCGCCAGCAGTGAGTCGGGCGGGAGGTTAAGTGAGCAGTTCTTC.

The rearrangement joins TRBV29-1 to TRBJ2-2; a possible D gene is TRBD2 (5 bases). V was pared by 3 bases and J by 2 bases, with 13 bases between. The germline V gene encodes CDR1 SQVTM and CDR2 ANQGSEA. CDR3 length: 15 residues. The CDR3 bases are TGCAGCGTTGATATTACGGGGTTAAACACCGGGGAGCTGTTTTTT. Protein product: CSVDITGLNTGELFF.

The chain recombines TRBV4-2 with TRBJ2-1; 8 bases are shared with TRBD2. Germline V gene lookup returns CDR1 LGHNA and CDR2 YNFKEQ. The CDR3 is 14 amino acids. V shed 9 bases and J 0 bases; nucleotides not matched to a gene: 4. The CDR3 DNA follows: TGTGCCAGTTCCGGGACTAGCTCCTACAATGAGCAGTTCTTC. Amino acid sequence: CASSGTSSYNEQFF.

The V gene is TRBV4-3, the J gene TRBJ2-2, with TRBD1 as a possible D gene (5 bases). V was trimmed by 0 bases and J by 4 bases, leaving 12 bases between them. This CDR3 has 16 residues. Germline-derived CDR1 and CDR2 are LGHNA and YSLEER. CDR3: CASSQDPLGPTGELFF. The CDR3 bases are TGCGCCAGCAGCCAAGATCCGTTGGGGCCCACCGGGGAGCTGTTTTTT.

The chain has TRBV2 and TRBJ2-7; 9 bases map to TRBD2. This CDR3 region has 14 residues. Germline assignment: CDR1 SNHLY and CDR2 FYNNEI. The junction had 3 bases not matched to a gene; V was cut back by 6 bases and J by 0 bases. CDR3: CASRRLADSYEQYF. In nucleotides, the CDR3 is TGTGCCAGCAGGAGACTAGCGGACTCCTACGAGCAGTACTTC.

This clone was observed a single time. CDR3 residues: CASSPPGAEQYF. Here the CDR3 DNA reads TGTGCCAGCAGCCCCCCAGGTGCCGAGCAGTACTTC. V is TRBV7-6 and J is TRBJ2-7; D ambiguous. The V end lost 5 bases, the J end lost 6 bases, and 11 bases lay between the germline ends. Germline CDR1 SGHVS, CDR2 FNYEAQ. There are 12 residues in the CDR3.

This clone was counted between two and nine times. This chain uses TRBV2 with TRBJ2-3, with D perhaps matching TRBD1 (7 bases). The CDR3 length is 14 residues. Trimming took off 6 bases at V and 3 bases at J, with 13 bases between the two ends. Looked up from germline, CDR1 is SNHLY and CDR2 is FYNNEI. The CDR3 loop is CASRFRGVTDTQYF. The CDR3 DNA reads as TGTGCCAGCAGATTCAGGGGGGTGACAGATACGCAGTATTTT.

The chain has TRBV7-9 and TRBJ1-5, with 7 bases lining up with TRBD1. The germline gives CDR1 SEHNR, CDR2 FQNEAQ (reference sequence). This CDR3 has 18 residues. V lost 4 bases, J lost 0 bases, and 12 bases stayed unmatched. CDR3 amino acids: CASSCTGTAPYSNQPQHF. The CDR3 DNA follows: TGTGCCAGCAGCTGCACCGGGACAGCGCCTTATAGCAATCAGCCCCAGCATTTT.

This clone was seen just once. The V and J genes are TRBV25-1 and TRBJ2-3; 11 bases line up with TRBD2. V trimming: 7 bases; J trimming: 4 bases; junction bases outside the gene matches: 10. From germline, CDR1 is MGHDK and CDR2 SYGVNS. There are 16 residues in the CDR3. As DNA, the CDR3 is TGTGCCAGCACAGACACTAGCGGGAGTTTCCCAGATACGCAGTATTTT. Its protein is CASTDTSGSFPDTQYF.

The chain is built from TRBV9 and TRBJ2-6; TRBD1 matches 9 bases. From germline, CDR1 is SGDLS and CDR2 YYNGEE. The CDR3 runs 17 residues. V lost 2 bases to trimming and J lost 0 bases; unmatched junction nucleotides: 3. The CDR3 reads CASSVTGGGSGANVLTF. For the CDR3, the DNA is TGTGCCAGCAGCGTGACAGGGGGAGGCTCTGGGGCCAACGTCCTGACTTTC.

This CDR3 is CASSRQSRDRDEQFF. DNA of the CDR3: TGCGCCAGCAGCCGCCAGTCCCGGGACAGGGATGAGCAGTTCTTC. J is TRBJ2-1 and V is TRBV5-1, with TRBD1 matching over 9 bases. Unmatched junction bases numbered 10, after V lost 4 bases and J lost 8 bases. The germline CDR1 and CDR2 sequences are SGHRS and YFSETQ. This CDR3 spans 15 amino acids.

This clone is a singleton in its sample. The chain links TRBV2 to TRBJ2-3; 10 bases are shared with TRBD2. V lost 7 bases and J lost 0; bases outside the gene matches: 13. Germline V lookup: CDR1 SNHLY, CDR2 FYNNEI. The CDR3 spans 18 residues. CDR3 bases: TGTGCCAGCATGGGGCCTAGCGGGAGTCGCTCTAGCACAGATACGCAGTATTTT. Translating it yields CASMGPSGSRSSTDTQYF.

The chain combines TRBV9 with TRBJ2-7, with a weak D call TRBD1 (5 bases). From germline, CDR1 is SGDLS and CDR2 YYNGEE. The ends were cut back, 0 bases at V and 2 bases at J, with 18 bases in the middle. The CDR3 contains 17 residues. The CDR3 nucleotides read TGTGCCAGCAGCGTAGATGGGGCCCTTCACGGAACCTACGAGCAGTACTTC. Amino acid sequence: CASSVDGALHGTYEQYF.

The V call is TRBV7-2, the J call TRBJ1-5, with 10 bases matching TRBD1. This CDR3 has 17 residues. Trimming removed 5 bases from V and 7 bases from J; junction bases left unmatched: 14. CDR1 SGHTA and CDR2 FQGNSA come from the germline V gene. DNA for the CDR3: TGTGCCAGCAGCCCCAAGGGCCCCCGGGACAGGGGACAGCCCCAGCATTTT. Its translation is CASSPKGPRDRGQPQHF.

The V gene is TRBV5-8, the J gene TRBJ1-2; no firm D call. Germline CDR1 and CDR2: SGHTS and YDEGEE. This CDR3 comprises 14 residues. V was cut by 4 bases and J by 2 bases, with 12 bases left in between. CDR3 amino acids: CASSTGRRNYGYTF. The DNA of the CDR3 is TGTGCCAGCAGCACCGGGAGGAGAAACTATGGCTACACCTTC.

The V call is TRBV6-5, the J call TRBJ1-3; D is undetermined. Looked up from germline, CDR1 is MNHEY and CDR2 is SVGAGI. Trimming pared 0 bases from V and 0 bases from J, leaving 6 bases between. The CDR3 length is 15 residues. The CDR3 DNA sequence: TGTGCCAGCAGTTACTCAGGAGTCTCTGGAAACACCATATATTTT. As protein: CASSYSGVSGNTIYF.

V is TRBV4-1 and J is TRBJ1-5; a weak D match, TRBD1 (6 bases). Germline V gene sequence: CDR1 MGHRA, CDR2 YSYEKL. V lost 6 bases, J lost 4 bases, and 13 bases lay in between. This CDR3 has 14 residues. The CDR3 loop reads CASSPGVGNQPQHF. The DNA for the CDR3 is TGCGCCAGCAGTCCAGGGGTGGGGAATCAGCCCCAGCATTTT.

J is TRBJ2-1 and V is TRBV14; 9 bases line up with TRBD2. Per the germline V gene, CDR1 is SGHDN and CDR2 is FVKESK. The CDR3 extends over 18 amino acids. Germline trimming cut 5 bases from V and 9 bases from J; bases unmatched to any gene: 20. CDR3 region: CASSSGGRGRGSYGEQFF. CDR3 in DNA: TGTGCCAGCAGCTCAGGGGGACGCGGGAGGGGTTCGTACGGTGAGCAGTTCTTC.

The chain has TRBV30 and TRBJ1-5; TRBD1 might be the D (6 bases). V lost 2 bases and J lost 2, with 19 bases in between. Germline CDR1 is GTSNPN and CDR2 is SVGIG (reference sequence). The CDR3 consists of 17 residues. In nucleotides, the CDR3 is TGTGCCTGGAGTAAGAGACTGGGGGGGCTTGGCAATCAGCCCCAGCATTTT. Its protein is CAWSKRLGGLGNQPQHF.